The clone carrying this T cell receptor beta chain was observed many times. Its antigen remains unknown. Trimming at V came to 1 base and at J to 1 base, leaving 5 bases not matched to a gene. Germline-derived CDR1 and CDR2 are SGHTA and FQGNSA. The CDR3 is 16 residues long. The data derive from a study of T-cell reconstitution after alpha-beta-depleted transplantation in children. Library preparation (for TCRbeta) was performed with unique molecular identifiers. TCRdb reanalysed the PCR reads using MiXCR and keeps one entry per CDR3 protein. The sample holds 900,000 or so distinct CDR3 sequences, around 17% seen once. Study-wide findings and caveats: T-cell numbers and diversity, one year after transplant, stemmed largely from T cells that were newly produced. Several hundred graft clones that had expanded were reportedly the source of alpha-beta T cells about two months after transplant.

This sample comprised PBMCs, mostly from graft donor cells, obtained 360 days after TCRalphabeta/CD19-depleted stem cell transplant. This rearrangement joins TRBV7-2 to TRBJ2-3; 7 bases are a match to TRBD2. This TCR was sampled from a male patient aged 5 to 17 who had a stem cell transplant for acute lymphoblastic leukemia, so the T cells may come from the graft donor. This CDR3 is CASSLGGRGGTDTQYF. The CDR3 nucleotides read TGTGCCAGCAGCTTAGGCGGGAGAGGAGGCACAGATACGCAGTATTTT.